The 12 T cell receptor beta chains given below trace back to one sample, sequenced in a study of blood T cells in healthy people across ages. It was with a sample-barcoded 5' primer and a J-beta primer mix that a second PCR of roughly 6 to 12 cycles was run. TCRdb reprocessed the 5' RACE reads with MiXCR, giving one entry per CDR3 protein. Altogether about 1.7 million distinct CDR3 sequences are present, approximately 30% being singletons, with the ten largest covering about 7.7%. Sample: blood. The receptors shown here come from a woman younger than 45 in good health.

The chain joins TRBV12-3 or TRBV12-4 to TRBJ1-1; maybe TRBD1 (5 bases). The CDR3 spans 12 residues. V was cut by 7 bases and J by 8 bases, with 14 bases left in between. The CDR3 spells CASMGPNLEAFF. Written as DNA, the CDR3 is TGTGCCAGCATGGGGCCAAACCTAGAAGCTTTCTTT.

This sequence joins TRBV20-1 and TRBJ2-5; 8 nucleotides line up with TRBD2. Germline V CDR1 and CDR2: DFQATT, SNEGSKA (reference sequence). V was pared by 0 bases and J by 13 bases, with 7 bases of the junction left unmatched. The CDR3 is 12 residues long. CDR3 sequence reads: CSARDGRGAVYF. CDR3 sequence (DNA): TGCAGTGCTAGAGATGGGCGGGGGGCTGTGTACTTC.

This clonotype was observed at least ten times. V and J are TRBV7-2 and TRBJ2-7; 7 positions agree with TRBD2. The CDR3 runs 15 residues. Germline loops: CDR1 SGHTA, CDR2 FQGNSA. The V segment lost 6 bases and the J segment 3 bases; nucleotides outside the gene matches: 11. CDR3 residues: CASSRELAEIYEQYF. The CDR3 DNA follows: TGTGCCAGCAGTCGGGAGCTAGCGGAGATCTACGAGCAGTACTTC.

The genes are TRBV5-6 and TRBJ2-2; no reliable D call. The germline V gene encodes CDR1 SGHDT and CDR2 YYEEEE. Trimming cost V 4 bases and J 4 bases, with 14 bases left between them. There are 15 residues in the CDR3. The DNA of the CDR3 is TGTGCCAGCAGCAACGACCCGATGGGCACCGGGGAGCTGTTTTTT. It encodes CASSNDPMGTGELFF.

As for this clonotype: A single base separates this from a much larger clone, so it may be a read error. V and J are TRBV3-1 and TRBJ2-5, with D unresolved. The CDR3 covers 15 residues. Germline V gene lookup returns CDR1 LGHDT and CDR2 YNNKEL (reference sequence). V was trimmed by 1 base and J by 11 bases, leaving 20 bases between them. CDR3 nucleotide sequence: TGTGCCAGCAGCCAAGTCCTGGGCGGCTCCAATGAGCAGTACTTC. It encodes CASSQVLGGSNEQYF.

The rearrangement joins TRBV19 to TRBJ1-5; D remains unclear. The CDR3 is 14 residues long. Germline V gene lookup returns CDR1 LNHDA and CDR2 SQIVND (reference sequence). The V end lost 5 bases, the J end lost 4 bases, and 12 bases lay between the germline ends. The DNA of the CDR3 is TGTGCCAGTAGTCTATCAAGTCCGAATCAGCCCCAGCATTTT. It translates to CASSLSSPNQPQHF.

The V gene is TRBV3-1, the J gene TRBJ1-4; no firm D call. V shed 4 bases and J shed 6 bases, with 12 bases lying between them. The CDR3 consists of 14 residues. CDR1 and CDR2 from the germline V gene are LGHDT and YNNKEL (reference sequence). Written as DNA, the CDR3 is TGTGCCAGCAGCCTCGGTTCGTCCCATGAAAAACTGTTTTTT. This sequence encodes CASSLGSSHEKLFF. Full variable domain (remainder filled in from reference TRBV3-1 and TRBJ1-4): DTAVSQTPKYLVTQMGNDKSIKCEQNLGHDTMYWYKQDSKKFLKIMFSYNNKELIINETVPNRFSPKSPDKAHLNLHINSLELGDSAVYFCASSLGSSHEKLFFGSGTQLSVL.

V and J are TRBV5-1 and TRBJ1-1; possibly TRBD1 for D (5 bases). Germline CDR1 is SGHRS and CDR2 is YFSETQ. The CDR3 is 15 amino acids. Trimming removed 4 bases from V and 5 bases from J, with 18 bases in between. The CDR3 DNA follows: TGCGCCAGCAGCACCAGAGCAGGGAAGTTAACTGAAGCTTTCTTT. Amino acids: CASSTRAGKLTEAFF.

This clonotype has a single count. This CDR3 fails to terminate in the conserved phenylalanine or tryptophan, so it likely reflects a read error. J is TRBJ1-6 and V is TRBV20-1, with D possibly matching TRBD1 (6 bases). The germline V gene has CDR1 DFQATT and CDR2 SNEGSKA (reference sequence). V lost 1 base and J 0 bases, leaving 13 bases between the germline ends. There are 17 residues in the CDR3. The CDR3 nucleotides read TGCAGTGCTAGAGGAACTCAGGGGAGCTCCTATAATTCACCCCTCCACTTG. Its protein product is CSARGTQGSSYNSPLHL.

The table lists this clonotype with many counts. The chain couples TRBV7-6 to TRBJ2-7, with 9 bases aligning to TRBD2. V was pared by 3 bases and J by 5 bases, with 5 bases of the junction left unmatched. The germline gives CDR1 SGHVS, CDR2 FNYEAQ. The CDR3 totals 14 residues. CDR3 sequence (DNA): TGTGCCAGCAGCTTGGGCGGGAGGGCCCACGAGCAGTACTTC. It yields the protein CASSLGGRAHEQYF. Full variable domain (outside the CDR3, taken from reference TRBV7-6 and TRBJ2-7): GAGVSQSPRYKVTKRGQDVALRCDPISGHVSLYWYRQALGQGPEFLTYFNYEAQQDKSGLPNDRFSAERPEGSISTLTIQRTEQRDSAMYRCASSLGGRAHEQYFGPGTRLTVT.

The V call is TRBV21-1, the J call TRBJ2-7. TRBV21-1 is listed as a pseudogene. The CDR3 spans 12 residues. CDR3 sequence (DNA): TGTGCCAGCAGCAAGTTCGGGGACGAGCAGTACTTC. Translation: CASSKFGDEQYF.

This clonotype occurred a few times. This chain links TRBV29-1 with TRBJ2-1; the match to TRBD1 covers 8 bases. Losses at the gene ends were 4 bases for V and 8 bases for J; bases not matched to a gene: 13. This CDR3 has 15 residues. Germline CDR1 reads SQVTM; CDR2 reads ANQGSEA. The CDR3 protein is CSVGAGQGVGYEQFF. CDR3 bases: TGCAGCGTTGGAGCCGGACAGGGAGTAGGCTATGAGCAGTTCTTC.